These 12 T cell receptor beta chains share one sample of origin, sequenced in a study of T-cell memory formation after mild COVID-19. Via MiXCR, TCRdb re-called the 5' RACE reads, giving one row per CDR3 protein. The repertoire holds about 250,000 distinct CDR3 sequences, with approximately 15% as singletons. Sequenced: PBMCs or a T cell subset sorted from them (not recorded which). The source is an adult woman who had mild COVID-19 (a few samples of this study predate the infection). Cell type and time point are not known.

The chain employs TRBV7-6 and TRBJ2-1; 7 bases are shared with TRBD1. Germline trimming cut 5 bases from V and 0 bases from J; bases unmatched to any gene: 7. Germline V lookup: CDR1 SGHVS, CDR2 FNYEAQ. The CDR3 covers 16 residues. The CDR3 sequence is CASSIPGQSSYNEQFF. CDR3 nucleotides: TGTGCCAGCAGCATTCCGGGACAGAGCTCCTACAATGAGCAGTTCTTC.

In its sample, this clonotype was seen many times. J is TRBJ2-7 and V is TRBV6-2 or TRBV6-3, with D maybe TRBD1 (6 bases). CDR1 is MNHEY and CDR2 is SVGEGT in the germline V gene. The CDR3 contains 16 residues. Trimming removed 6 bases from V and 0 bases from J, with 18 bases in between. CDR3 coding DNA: TGTGCCAGCAGATGGGACAAGCAACGAGTCTCCTACGAGCAGTACTTC. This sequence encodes CASRWDKQRVSYEQYF.

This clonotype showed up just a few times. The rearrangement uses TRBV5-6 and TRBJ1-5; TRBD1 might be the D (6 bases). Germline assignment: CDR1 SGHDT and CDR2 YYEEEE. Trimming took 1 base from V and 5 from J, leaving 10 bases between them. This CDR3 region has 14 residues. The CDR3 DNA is TGTGCCAGCAGCTTGTACAGGGCGGATCAGCCCCAGCATTTT. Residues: CASSLYRADQPQHF.

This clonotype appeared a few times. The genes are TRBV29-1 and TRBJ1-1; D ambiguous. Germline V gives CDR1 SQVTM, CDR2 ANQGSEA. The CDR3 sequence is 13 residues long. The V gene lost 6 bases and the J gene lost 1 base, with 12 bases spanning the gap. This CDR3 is CSVTGNGNTEAFF. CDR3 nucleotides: TGCAGCGTGACCGGGAATGGGAACACTGAAGCTTTCTTT.

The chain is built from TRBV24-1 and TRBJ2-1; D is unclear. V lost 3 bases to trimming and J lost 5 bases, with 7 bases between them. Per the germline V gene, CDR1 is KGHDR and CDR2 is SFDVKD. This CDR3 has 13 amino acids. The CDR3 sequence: CATSDPPHNEQFF. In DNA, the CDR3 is TGTGCCACCAGTGATCCCCCCCACAATGAGCAGTTCTTC.

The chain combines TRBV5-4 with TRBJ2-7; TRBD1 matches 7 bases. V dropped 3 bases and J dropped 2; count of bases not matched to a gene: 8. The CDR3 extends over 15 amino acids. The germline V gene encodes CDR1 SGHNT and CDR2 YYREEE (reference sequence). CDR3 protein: CASSSDRKGTYEQYF. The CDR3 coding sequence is TGTGCCAGCAGCTCGGACAGGAAGGGGACCTACGAGCAGTACTTC. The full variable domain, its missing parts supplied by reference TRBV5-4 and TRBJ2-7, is ETGVTQSPTHLIKTRGQQVTLRCSSQSGHNTVSWYQQALGQGPQFIFQYYREEENGRGNFPPRFSGLQFPNYSSELNVNALELDDSALYLCASSSDRKGTYEQYFGPGTRLTVT.

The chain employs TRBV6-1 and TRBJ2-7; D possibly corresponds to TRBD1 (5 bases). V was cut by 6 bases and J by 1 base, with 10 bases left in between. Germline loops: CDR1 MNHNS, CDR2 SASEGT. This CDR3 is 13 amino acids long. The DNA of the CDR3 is TGTGCCAGCAGAACAGGAGCGTCCTACGAGCAGTACTTC. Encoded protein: CASRTGASYEQYF.

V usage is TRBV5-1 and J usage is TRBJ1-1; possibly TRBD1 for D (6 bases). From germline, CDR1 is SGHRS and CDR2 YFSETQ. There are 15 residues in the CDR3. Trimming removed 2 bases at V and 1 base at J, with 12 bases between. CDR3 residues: CASSLRVGANTEAFF. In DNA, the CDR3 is TGCGCCAGCAGCTTAAGAGTGGGGGCGAACACTGAAGCTTTCTTT.

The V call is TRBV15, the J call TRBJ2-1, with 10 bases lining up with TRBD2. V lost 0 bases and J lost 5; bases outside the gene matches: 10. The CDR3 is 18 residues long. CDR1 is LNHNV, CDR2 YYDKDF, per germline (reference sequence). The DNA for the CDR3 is TGTGCCACCAGCAGAGAGATTTTGGGTAGCGGGAGGCACAATGAGCAGTTCTTC. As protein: CATSREILGSGRHNEQFF.

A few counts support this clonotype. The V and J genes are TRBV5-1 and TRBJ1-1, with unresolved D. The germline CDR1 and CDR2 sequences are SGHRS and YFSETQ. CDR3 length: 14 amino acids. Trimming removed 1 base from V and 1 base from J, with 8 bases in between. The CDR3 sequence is CASSLRAENTEAFF. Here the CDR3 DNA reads TGCGCCAGCAGCTTGCGGGCGGAGAACACTGAAGCTTTCTTT.

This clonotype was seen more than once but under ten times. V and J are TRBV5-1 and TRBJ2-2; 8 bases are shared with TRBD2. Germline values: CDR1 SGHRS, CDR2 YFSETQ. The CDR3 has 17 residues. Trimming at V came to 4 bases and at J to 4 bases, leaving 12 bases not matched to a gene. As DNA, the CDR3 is TGCGCCAGCAGCCCAGGAACTAGCGGTTTTTTCACCGGGGAGCTGTTTTTT. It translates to CASSPGTSGFFTGELFF.

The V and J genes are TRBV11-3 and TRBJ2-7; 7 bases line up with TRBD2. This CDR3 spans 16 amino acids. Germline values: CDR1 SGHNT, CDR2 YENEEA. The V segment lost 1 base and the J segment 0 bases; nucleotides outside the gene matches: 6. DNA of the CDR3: TGTGCCAGCAGCTTAGCAGGGCTAGCGGACTCCTACGAGCAGTACTTC. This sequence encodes CASSLAGLADSYEQYF.